The TCR beta chain described here comes from a study of shared clonotypes between healthy human individuals. Samples underwent the assay at deep level. How the authors handled the data: From ImmunoSEQ came sequences covering only the junction and carrying no quality scores, so filtering differed. TCRdb's table, derived via immunoSEQ multiplex PCR, lists solely in-frame clones and lacks some. D and trimming come from the DNA, and the V and J calls and clone size come from that table. The top ten clones hold around 1.7% of a sample with about 2.1 million clones, roughly 93% of them seen once. CD8 cells classed as naive were CD45RO-negative and positively selected for CCR7, excluding terminally differentiated effector memory CD45RA+ cells. Adult donors, all healthy and HIV-negative, had no recent acute infections or vaccinations. V was trimmed by 3 bases and J by 7 bases, leaving 12 bases between them. Germline values: CDR1 SGDLS, CDR2 YYNGEE. This CDR3 comprises 13 residues.

This TCR was recovered from a man between 18 and 29 years old in good health. Some clones in this sample may be carry-over from other donors' samples. The sequencing input was naive CD8+ T cells from PBMCs. The chain combines TRBV9 with TRBJ2-3; D not certain. CDR3 nucleotides: TGTGCCAGCAGCGGAGACCCTACCTATACGCAGTATTTT. It is translated as CASSGDPTYTQYF.